This TCR beta chain was found in a study of CD8 T cells in ankylosing spondylitis. MiXCR, run by TCRdb on the 5' RACE reads, gives a single entry per CDR3 protein. The sample lists more than 300,000 distinct CDR3 sequences, roughly 12% occurring once. Study-wide results and limits: Significant enrichment of disease-linked clones was reportedly seen in matched ankylosing spondylitis synovial fluid. Disease-linked clones displayed a CD8+ phenotype and appeared relatively rarely in peripheral blood. What seemed typical of ankylosing spondylitis blood was a TCR beta motif built from eight highly homologous variants.

This clonotype has at least ten counts. Its target is unknown. The junction and the germline gene differ at one end; a read error may be behind it. The sample consisted of blood, either unsorted or a sorted T cell fraction (not recorded which). The receptor was derived from a female donor with ankylosing spondylitis or in good health (not recorded which).

The CDR3 spells CASSLDSSYNEQFF. The DNA for the CDR3 is TGTGCCAGCAGTTTGGATTCCTCCTACAATGAGCAGTTCTTC. V usage is TRBV5-1 and J usage is TRBJ2-1; no firm D call. Germline V gene data show CDR1 as SGHRS and CDR2 as YFSETQ. This CDR3 has 14 amino acids.